What follows describes a single T cell receptor (beta chain). The V end was cut by 8 bases, the J end by 7 bases, with 21 bases between. This CDR3 spans 15 amino acids. Germline CDR1 reads MNHEY; CDR2 reads SVGAGI. The data were obtained in a study of T cell responses to AZD1222 COVID-19 vaccine. The repertoire was sequenced with immunoSEQ multiplex PCR; TCRdb's copy has only in-frame clones and lacks some. The sample records over 150,000 clones, 88% being singletons. The TCR was taken from an adult in good health. The material was peripheral blood, obtained on day 0 of AZD1222 vaccination. V is TRBV6-5 and J is TRBJ1-5, with a possible D match to TRBD1 (6 bases). Here the CDR3 reads CASRDSRGGWQPQHF. The DNA of the CDR3 is TGTGCCAGCCGAGATTCCCGGGGGGGCTGGCAGCCCCAGCATTTT.